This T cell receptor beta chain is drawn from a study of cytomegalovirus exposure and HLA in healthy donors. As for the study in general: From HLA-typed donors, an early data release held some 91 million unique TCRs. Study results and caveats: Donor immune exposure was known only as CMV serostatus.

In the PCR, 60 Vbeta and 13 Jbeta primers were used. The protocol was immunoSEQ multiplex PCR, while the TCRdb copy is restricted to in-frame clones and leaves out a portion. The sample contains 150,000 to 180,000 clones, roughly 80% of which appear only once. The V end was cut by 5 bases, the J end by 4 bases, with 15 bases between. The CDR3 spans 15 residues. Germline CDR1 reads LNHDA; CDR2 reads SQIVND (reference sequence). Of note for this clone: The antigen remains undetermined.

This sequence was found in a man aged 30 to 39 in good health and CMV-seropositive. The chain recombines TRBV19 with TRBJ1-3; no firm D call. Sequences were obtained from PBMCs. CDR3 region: CASSSTRESGNTIYF. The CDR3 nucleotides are TGTGCCAGTAGTTCGACTAGGGAAAGCGGAAACACCATATATTTT. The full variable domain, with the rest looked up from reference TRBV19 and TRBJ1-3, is DGGITQSPKYLFRKEGQNVTLSCEQNLNHDAMYWYRQDPGQGLRLIYYSQIVNDFQKGDIAEGYSVSREKKESFPLTVTSAQKNPTAFYLCASSSTRESGNTIYFGEGSWLTVV.